This T cell receptor beta chain was identified in a study of Ad26.COV2.S vaccination and SARS-CoV-2 variants. Notes on the study in general: While placebo recipients had lower spike-specific TCR breadth, vaccine recipients had more. Marked by substantial breadth, spike-specific CD8+ and CD4+ T cell responses were reportedly seen after vaccination.

Germline assignment: CDR1 LNHNV and CDR2 YYDKDF (reference sequence). V was cut by 5 bases and J by 4 bases, with 6 bases left in between. This CDR3 has 12 residues. Method: immunoSEQ multiplex PCR; TCRdb's copy keeps in-frame clones and lacks some. There are about 350,000 clones in the sample; roughly nine tenths occur only once, and roughly 3.9% lies in the top ten. As to this clone: The antigen is not known. This sample includes further DNA sequences coding for the same CDR3.

The source is a human donor who had recovered from COVID-19. The source was peripheral blood, collected after recovery from COVID-19. This rearrangement joins TRBV15 to TRBJ1-5; a possible D gene is TRBD1 (5 bases). CDR3 amino acids: CATSGGNQPQHF. The CDR3 region has the DNA TGTGCCACCAGCGGGGGAAATCAGCCCCAGCATTTT. The full variable domain, its missing parts supplied by reference TRBV15 and TRBJ1-5, is DAMVIQNPRYQVTQFGKPVTLSCSQTLNHNVMYWYQQKSSQAPKLLFHYYDKDFNNEADTPDNFQSRRPNTSFCFLDIRSPGLGDTAMYLCATSGGNQPQHFGDGTRLSIL.